Below, 18 T cell receptor beta chains from the same sample are listed, as sequenced in a study of blood T cell repertoires in COVID-19. The repertoire was sequenced with immunoSEQ multiplex PCR; TCRdb's copy has only in-frame clones and lacks some. In the table there are fewer than 300,000 clones, roughly 90% of which are singletons. The sample consisted of peripheral blood. These receptors all come from a man in his late teens or twenties with active or convalescent COVID-19.

The CDR3 DNA is TGTGCCAGCAGTTTAGGCCCGGAGCAGCCCCAGCATTTT. Protein product: CASSLGPEQPQHF. The chain joins TRBV27 to TRBJ1-5; D is uncertain. This CDR3 contains 13 residues. Trimming took off 2 bases at V and 7 bases at J, with 9 bases between the two ends. Per germline, CDR1 MNHEY and CDR2 SMNVEV (reference sequence).

The chain joins TRBV13 to TRBJ2-3; a weak D match, TRBD2 (7 bases). From germline, CDR1 is PRHDT and CDR2 FYEKMQ (reference sequence). Trimming removed 2 bases at V and 1 base at J, with 10 bases between. This CDR3 contains 15 residues. CDR3 in amino acids: CASSLTGGRTDTQYF. As DNA, the CDR3 is TGTGCCAGCAGCTTAACCGGGGGGCGCACAGATACGCAGTATTTT.

The chain recombines TRBV6-5 with TRBJ1-1; no clear D. This CDR3 is built from 13 residues. V gave up 7 bases and J gave up 0 bases, with 9 bases separating them. The germline V gene encodes CDR1 MNHEY and CDR2 SVGAGI. The CDR3 nucleotides are TGTGCCAGCACGGGTAGCCTGAACACTGAAGCTTTCTTT. This sequence encodes CASTGSLNTEAFF.

This clone was observed a single time. The rearrangement links TRBV2 to TRBJ1-2; TRBD1 matches 9 bases. This CDR3 spans 13 amino acids. Germline CDR1 and CDR2: SNHLY and FYNNEI. The trim removed 4 bases at V and 8 bases at J, leaving 5 bases unmatched. Here the CDR3 DNA reads TGTGCCAGCAGTGTAACAGGGGGCAGGGGCTACACCTTC. Translated: CASSVTGGRGYTF.

This clone was counted once. The chain is built from TRBV7-2 and TRBJ2-2, with D possibly matching TRBD1 (5 bases). The CDR3 is 14 amino acids. The germline V gene has CDR1 SGHTA and CDR2 FQGNSA. The V end lost 5 bases, the J end lost 4 bases, and 11 bases lay between the germline ends. The CDR3 protein is CASSPKGITGELFF. For the CDR3, the DNA is TGTGCCAGCAGCCCAAAGGGGATCACCGGGGAGCTGTTTTTT.

This chain uses TRBV5-6 with TRBJ1-2, with D tentatively TRBD1 (6 bases). The CDR3 is 14 amino acids. CDR1 is SGHDT and CDR2 is YYEEEE in the germline V gene. V was clipped by 4 bases and J by 0 bases, with 10 bases between them. The CDR3 DNA reads as TGTGCCAGCAGCCCGGACAGCCCTAACTATGGCTACACCTTC. Amino acids: CASSPDSPNYGYTF.

V and J are TRBV12-3 or TRBV12-4 and TRBJ1-5; D remains ambiguous. This CDR3 comprises 12 residues. V lost 3 bases, J lost 7 bases, and 7 bases lay in between. The CDR3 region is CASSLVSQPQHF. The CDR3 DNA reads TGTGCCAGCAGTTTGGTGAGCCAGCCCCAGCATTTT.

The V and J genes are TRBV10-2 and TRBJ2-1; 10 bases are a match to TRBD2. V dropped 6 bases and J dropped 7; count of bases not matched to a gene: 18. Germline CDR1 reads WSHSY; CDR2 reads SAAADI. The CDR3 extends over 18 amino acids. CDR3 bases: TGCGCCAGCAGCAACTTCCCCAAGAGCGGGGGGGCCGGGAATGAGCAGTTCTTC. This encodes CASSNFPKSGGAGNEQFF.

V and J are TRBV7-9 and TRBJ1-1, with 8 bases matching TRBD1. In germline, CDR1 is SEHNR, CDR2 FQNEAQ (reference sequence). This CDR3 is built from 14 residues. V was pared by 3 bases and J by 3 bases, with 3 bases of the junction left unmatched. CDR3 bases: TGTGCCAGCAGCTTGGGACAGGTGGACACTGAAGCTTTCTTT. Its translation: CASSLGQVDTEAFF. Supplemented by reference TRBV7-9 and TRBJ1-1, the full variable domain reads DTGVSQNPRHKITKRGQNVTFRCDPISEHNRLYWYRQTLGQGPEFLTYFQNEAQLEKSRLLSDRFSAERPKGSFSTLEIQRTEQGDSAMYLCASSLGQVDTEAFFGQGTRLTVV.

CDR3 region: CASRLQGILAKNIQYF. CDR3 DNA sequence: TGTGCCAGCAGACTACAGGGAATACTAGCCAAAAACATTCAGTACTTC. This chain connects TRBV2 to TRBJ2-4, with D perhaps TRBD1 (6 bases). Trimming took 6 bases from V and 0 from J, leaving 15 bases between them. The germline V gene encodes CDR1 SNHLY and CDR2 FYNNEI. The CDR3 is 16 residues long.

V gene TRBV27 combines with J gene TRBJ1-1; unclear D gene. The germline gives CDR1 MNHEY, CDR2 SMNVEV (reference sequence). Trimming removed 4 bases at V and 5 bases at J, with 14 bases between. CDR3 size: 14 residues. Here the CDR3 DNA reads TGTGCCAGCAGTTGGCGGAGGGCGGGTACTGAAGCTTTCTTT. This translates into CASSWRRAGTEAFF.

The V call is TRBV3-1 (or the pseudogene TRBV3-2), the J call TRBJ2-7, with D unclear. The CDR3 sequence is 12 residues long. Trimming stripped 1 base from V and 5 bases from J, with 6 bases between. Per the germline V gene, CDR1 is LGHDT and CDR2 is YNNKEL (reference sequence). The CDR3 nucleotides are TGTGCCAGCAGCCAAGGACTCCACGAGCAGTACTTC. It translates to CASSQGLHEQYF.

This rearrangement joins TRBV27 to TRBJ2-2; D unresolved. Germline values: CDR1 MNHEY, CDR2 SMNVEV (reference sequence). The CDR3 totals 13 residues. V was shortened by 1 base and J by 4 bases, with 4 bases between the two germline ends. CDR3 DNA: TGTGCCAGCAGTTTATTTCTCACCGGGGAGCTGTTTTTT. Translating gives CASSLFLTGELFF.

The rearrangement joins TRBV27 to TRBJ2-7, with D perhaps TRBD1 (6 bases). In germline, CDR1 is MNHEY, CDR2 SMNVEV (reference sequence). Trimming shortened V by 6 bases and J by 0 bases, and 15 bases separated the two germline ends. The CDR3 loop spans 15 amino acids. The DNA of the CDR3 is TGTGCCAGCAGAGACGACAGGACCGGCTCCTACGAGCAGTACTTC. Protein sequence: CASRDDRTGSYEQYF.

This chain links TRBV5-1 with TRBJ2-3; TRBD2 aligns across 12 bases. Germline CDR1 reads SGHRS; CDR2 reads YFSETQ. V trimming: 4 bases; J trimming: 6 bases; junction bases outside the gene matches: 9. There are 16 residues in the CDR3. The CDR3 sequence: CASSRRASGGADTQYF. The CDR3 DNA follows: TGCGCCAGCAGCCGCCGGGCTAGCGGGGGGGCGGATACGCAGTATTTT.

The rearrangement links TRBV9 to TRBJ2-2, with 7 bases identical to TRBD2. In germline, CDR1 is SGDLS, CDR2 YYNGEE. V shed 0 bases, J shed 6 bases, and the junction held 5 bases outside the gene matches. The CDR3 spans 15 residues. This CDR3 reads CASSVGETSPGELFF. The CDR3 nucleotides read TGTGCCAGCAGCGTAGGGGAGACTAGCCCCGGGGAGCTGTTTTTT.

The chain has TRBV12-3 or TRBV12-4 and TRBJ1-5; D is undetermined. The CDR3 consists of 13 residues. The V end was cut by 9 bases, the J end by 3 bases, with 12 bases between. The CDR3 is CASLMAFNQPQHF. The CDR3 DNA reads TGTGCCAGTCTGATGGCTTTCAATCAGCCCCAGCATTTT.

The table lists this clone with a count of one. This rearrangement joins TRBV20-1 to TRBJ2-7; D is uncertain. Germline lookup yields CDR1 DFQATT and CDR2 SNEGSKA (reference sequence). The CDR3 consists of 8 residues. V was shortened by 7 bases and J by 6 bases, with 4 bases between the two germline ends. CDR3 protein: CSVGEQYF. The DNA of the CDR3 is TGCAGTGTCGGCGAGCAGTACTTC.